This TCR beta chain appears in the sequencing data of a study of blood T cells in healthy people across ages. Study observations and caveats: With age, beta diversity per million T cells declined roughly linearly, significantly by 30 to 40.

Primers used in a second PCR of about 7 to 11 cycles were a sample-barcoded 5' primer and a J-beta primer mix. With 12 random nucleotides, a template-switch adaptor tagged each individual cDNA molecule. Every sample gave at least 3 million paired-end reads containing CDR3. TCRdb re-called the 5' RACE reads through MiXCR, storing one row per CDR3 protein. Among some 710,000 distinct CDR3 sequences listed, 35% to 50% were seen once. The donors, all healthy, were Caucasians living in Russia, aged roughly 6 to 100. The CDR3 contains 11 residues. The germline V and J ends were trimmed by 6 bases and 5 bases, with 9 bases remaining between them. CDR1 is DFQATT and CDR2 is SNEGSKA in the germline V gene (reference sequence). Ten or more counts support this clonotype. Its target is unknown.

The V call is TRBV20-1, the J call TRBJ2-3, with D hard to call. This TCR derives from a man aged 80 or over in good health. Sequenced: blood. CDR3: CSAQVGDTQYF. The CDR3 nucleotides read TGCAGTGCGCAAGTTGGAGATACGCAGTATTTT.